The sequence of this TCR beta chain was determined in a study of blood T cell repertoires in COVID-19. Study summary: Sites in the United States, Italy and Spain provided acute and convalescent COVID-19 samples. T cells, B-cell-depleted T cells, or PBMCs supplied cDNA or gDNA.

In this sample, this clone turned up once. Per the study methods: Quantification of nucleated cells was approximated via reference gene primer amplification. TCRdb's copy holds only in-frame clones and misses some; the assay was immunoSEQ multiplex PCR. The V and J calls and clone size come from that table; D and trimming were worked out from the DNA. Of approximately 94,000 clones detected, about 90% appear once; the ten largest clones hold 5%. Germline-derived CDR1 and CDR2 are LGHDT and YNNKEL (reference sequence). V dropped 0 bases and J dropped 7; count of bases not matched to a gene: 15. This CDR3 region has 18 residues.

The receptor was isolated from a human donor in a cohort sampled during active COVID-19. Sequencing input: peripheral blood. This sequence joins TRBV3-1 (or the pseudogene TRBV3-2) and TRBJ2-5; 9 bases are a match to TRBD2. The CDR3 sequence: CASSQDRFGASGAVTQYF. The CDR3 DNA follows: TGTGCCAGCAGCCAAGATAGGTTCGGGGCTAGCGGGGCTGTGACCCAGTACTTC.